The 32 T cell receptor beta chains below all came from one sample that was sequenced in a study of preoperative IRX-2 immunotherapy in early breast cancer. Indicated treatment: preoperative locoregional IRX-2 cytokine immunotherapy. Using immunoSEQ multiplex PCR, the repertoire was profiled, and TCRdb retains in-frame clones only, with some absent. The sample includes tens of thousands of clones, 82% of them seen just once. Collection took place from a patient treated with IRX-2 immunotherapy. All receptors derive from a human donor with breast cancer.

The chain joins TRBV6-8 to TRBJ1-1, with 7 bases matching TRBD1. Germline V lookup: CDR1 MNHGY, CDR2 SAAAGT. The CDR3 runs 13 residues. With 10 bases clipped from V and 4 bases from J, the junction kept 9 bases outside the gene matches. CDR3: CAIRTQGSTEAFF. As DNA, the CDR3 is TGTGCCATCCGAACACAGGGGTCCACTGAAGCTTTCTTT.

This CDR3 is CASRSGVSDEQYF. The CDR3 DNA is TGTGCCAGCCGCAGCGGGGTATCCGACGAGCAGTACTTC. The chain carries TRBV18 and TRBJ2-7; 7 nucleotides agree with TRBD2. The CDR3 extends over 13 amino acids. CDR1 is KGHSH, CDR2 LQKENI, per germline. V gave up 8 bases and J gave up 5 bases; unmatched junction bases: 9.

The rearrangement joins TRBV5-1 to TRBJ2-3; 8 nucleotides align to TRBD2. Trimming took 4 bases from V and 0 from J; bases not matched to a gene: 7. CDR1 and CDR2 (germline): SGHRS, YFSETQ. CDR3 length equals 16 residues. CDR3 DNA sequence: TGCGCCAGCAGCCAAACTAGCGGTTCTAGCACAGATACGCAGTATTTT. Residues: CASSQTSGSSTDTQYF.

The rearrangement links TRBV1 to TRBJ1-5. TRBV1 is shown as a pseudogene. The CDR3 totals 17 residues. This CDR3 is CASSHLEGGYSNQPQHF. The CDR3 nucleotides read TGCGCCAGCAGCCACCTCGAGGGAGGCTATAGCAATCAGCCCCAGCATTTT.

This clone came up once. This chain links TRBV28 with TRBJ1-2; D is possibly TRBD1 (6 bases). Germline loops: CDR1 MDHEN, CDR2 SYDVKM. The CDR3 loop spans 14 amino acids. V was clipped by 7 bases and J by 5 bases, with 17 bases between them. CDR3 sequence: CASTGGGLLYGYTF. Here the CDR3 DNA reads TGTGCCAGCACGGGGGGCGGCCTCTTATATGGCTACACCTTC.

V usage is TRBV11-3 and J usage is TRBJ2-5; 9 bases fit TRBD1. The junction had 8 bases not matched to a gene; V was cut back by 4 bases and J by 2 bases. Per the germline V gene, CDR1 is SGHNT and CDR2 is YENEEA. The CDR3 sequence is 16 residues long. The CDR3 DNA is TGTGCCAGCAGCTCTAAAGGGGGGACAGGGCAAGAGACCCAGTACTTC. Its translation: CASSSKGGTGQETQYF.

V usage is TRBV23-1 and J usage is TRBJ2-1; D tentatively fits TRBD1 or TRBD2 (6 bases each). TRBV23-1 is an open reading frame, and its role is uncertain. The CDR3 spans 16 residues. Trimming left V 6 bases short and J 6 bases short, with 21 bases between. The CDR3 region has the DNA TGCGCCAGCAGCCAAGTCCTGGGGGGCGGGCCCAATGAGCAGTTCTTC. Protein product: CASSQVLGGGPNEQFF.

The chain uses TRBV14 and TRBJ2-5; 9 nucleotides agree with TRBD1. Looked up from germline, CDR1 is SGHDN and CDR2 is FVKESK. V was pared by 1 base and J by 4 bases, with 4 bases of the junction left unmatched. This CDR3 has 15 amino acids. CDR3 sequence (DNA): TGTGCCAGCAGCCAAGCAACAGGGGGCGGAGAGACCCAGTACTTC. The encoded protein is CASSQATGGGETQYF.

The chain joins TRBV11-3 to TRBJ2-7; 8 bases match TRBD1. The CDR3 spans 14 residues. Germline CDR1 is SGHNT and CDR2 is YENEEA. J was trimmed by 3 bases and V by 4 bases; bases with no gene match: 5. CDR3 DNA: TGTGCCAGCAGCTGGCAGGGGGCGAGCTACGAGCAGTACTTC. The encoded protein is CASSWQGASYEQYF.

The chain has TRBV6-8 and TRBJ1-1; D not certain. V was clipped by 7 bases and J by 0 bases, with 6 bases between them. The CDR3 covers 12 residues. Germline V gene data show CDR1 as MNHGY and CDR2 as SAAAGT. The CDR3 sequence: CASNLLNTEAFF. The DNA for the CDR3 is TGTGCCAGCAACCTTCTGAACACTGAAGCTTTCTTT.

This chain connects TRBV6-8 to TRBJ2-2, with a possible D match to TRBD2 (5 bases). With 5 bases removed from V and 3 bases from J, the gap between germline ends came to 10 bases. Germline CDR1 MNHGY, CDR2 SAAAGT. This CDR3 has 14 residues. CDR3 in DNA: TGTGCCAGCAGTACCGGACTCCACACCGGGGAGCTGTTTTTT. Amino acid sequence: CASSTGLHTGELFF.

There are a few counts of this clone. The J gene is TRBJ2-5, the V gene TRBV19; D perhaps matches TRBD2 (6 bases). With 3 bases removed from V and 3 bases from J, the gap between germline ends came to 11 bases. The germline V gene encodes CDR1 LNHDA and CDR2 SQIVND (reference sequence). There are 14 residues in the CDR3. The CDR3 region is CASSIRDLEETQYF. The CDR3 DNA is TGTGCCAGTAGTATCCGGGACTTAGAAGAGACCCAGTACTTC.

Only one count was recorded for this clone. The V call is TRBV6-8, the J call TRBJ1-5; D may be TRBD1 (5 bases). The CDR3 has 16 amino acids. V lost 6 bases to trimming and J lost 3 bases, with 18 bases between them. Germline CDR1 MNHGY, CDR2 SAAAGT. CDR3 sequence reads: CASSNRRGGNNQPQHF. The CDR3 coding sequence is TGTGCCAGCAGCAACCGGAGGGGCGGGAACAATCAGCCCCAGCATTTT.

On this clone: One end of the junction does not line up with germline, which may come from a read error. The chain joins TRBV6-8 to TRBJ1-2, with D tentatively TRBD1 (6 bases). There are 15 residues in the CDR3. Germline CDR1 MNHGY, CDR2 SAAAGT. In DNA form, the CDR3 reads TGTGCCATCAGTGCCCCGGAGCAGGGGAACTATGGCTACACCTTC. Its protein is CAISAPEQGNYGYTF.

This clone came up once. CDR3 DNA sequence: TGTGCCAGCACATTGTCCGGACTGTACCAAGAGACCCAGTACTTC. This codes for CASTLSGLYQETQYF. The J gene is TRBJ2-5, the V gene TRBV11-3; tentative D call: TRBD2 (5 bases). V was clipped by 7 bases and J by 0 bases, with 15 bases between them. This CDR3 has 15 amino acids. Germline CDR1 and CDR2: SGHNT and YENEEA.

This chain connects TRBV23-1 to TRBJ2-7; 8 bases are shared with TRBD2. TRBV23-1 is an ORF, with its function uncertain. The CDR3 spans 15 residues. V lost 6 bases, J lost 1 base, and 8 bases stayed unmatched. CDR3 nucleotides: TGCGCCAGCAGCGCTTCTAGCGGGTGGTCCTACGAGCAGTACTTC. It encodes CASSASSGWSYEQYF.

This CDR3 reads CASNGLAKNIQYF. Written as DNA, the CDR3 is TGTGCCAGCAACGGACTAGCCAAAAACATTCAGTACTTC. The chain combines TRBV6-8 with TRBJ2-4; a possible D gene is TRBD2 (5 bases). V dropped 7 bases and J dropped 0 bases, with 7 bases sitting between them. CDR3 size: 13 residues. Germline values: CDR1 MNHGY, CDR2 SAAAGT.

The genes are TRBV11-3 and TRBJ1-5; 7 nucleotides agree with TRBD1. CDR3 length: 15 amino acids. The germline gives CDR1 SGHNT, CDR2 YENEEA. J was trimmed by 13 bases and V by 4 bases; bases with no gene match: 16. CDR3 in amino acids: CASSSKRQGASGQHF. CDR3 coding DNA: TGTGCCAGCAGCTCTAAGAGACAGGGCGCCTCGGGTCAGCATTTT.

The chain combines TRBV28 with TRBJ2-7, with D unresolved. Looked up from germline, CDR1 is MDHEN and CDR2 is SYDVKM. With 5 bases removed from V and 1 base from J, the gap between germline ends came to 9 bases. This CDR3 region has 13 residues. The CDR3 DNA reads as TGTGCCAGCAGTAGGGTGGGATCCTACGAGCAGTACTTC. It yields the protein CASSRVGSYEQYF.

The chain is built from TRBV19 and TRBJ2-4; 7 positions agree with TRBD1. With V trimmed by 9 bases and J by 9 bases, 14 bases remained unmatched. CDR3 length equals 14 residues. Germline V gene lookup returns CDR1 LNHDA and CDR2 SQIVND (reference sequence). The DNA for the CDR3 is TGTGCCAGCCACAGGGGCGCCCCTGGGGCCATTCAGTACTTC. Protein product: CASHRGAPGAIQYF.

The V and J genes are TRBV7-1 and TRBJ2-1; 10 bases align to TRBD2. TRBV7-1 is labeled an ORF, and its function is uncertain. This CDR3 has 15 amino acids. Trimming at V came to 3 bases and at J to 4 bases, leaving 3 bases not matched to a gene. CDR3 amino acids: CASSSLSGGYNEQFF. The CDR3 region has the DNA TGTGCCAGCAGCTCCCTTAGCGGGGGGTACAATGAGCAGTTCTTC.

This clone was found a few times. The chain carries TRBV6-8 and TRBJ1-1, with 8 bases aligning to TRBD1. CDR1 MNHGY and CDR2 SAAAGT come from the germline V gene. Unmatched junction bases numbered 13, after V lost 8 bases and J lost 5 bases. The CDR3 loop spans 15 amino acids. The CDR3 DNA reads as TGTGCCAGCTCCGTGGCAGGGGGCGCATCTACTGAAGCTTTCTTT. It yields the protein CASSVAGGASTEAFF.

The gene calls are TRBV6-8 and TRBJ1-1; weak D call: TRBD1 (6 bases). The CDR3 consists of 16 residues. V shed 5 bases and J shed 0 bases, with 16 bases lying between them. The V gene's germline CDR1 is MNHGY and CDR2 SAAAGT. CDR3 DNA: TGTGCCAGCAGTGGAGGAGGACAGACGATGAACACTGAAGCTTTCTTT. This codes for CASSGGGQTMNTEAFF.

V is TRBV1 and J is TRBJ1-2; the listed D gene, TRBD1, was not tested against the DNA. TRBV1 corresponds to a pseudogene. The length of the CDR3 is 18 residues. CDR3 in amino acids: CASSQAQKGWTANYGYTF. CDR3 coding DNA: TGCGCCAGCAGCCAAGCGCAAAAGGGCTGGACAGCTAACTATGGCTACACCTTC.

V is TRBV19 and J is TRBJ1-4; no clear D gene. The CDR3 is made up of 15 amino acids. V was pared by 5 bases and J by 4 bases, with 14 bases between. From germline, CDR1 is LNHDA and CDR2 SQIVND (reference sequence). CDR3 sequence reads: CASSPLNRHNEKLFF. The CDR3 region has the DNA TGTGCCAGTAGTCCACTCAACCGGCATAATGAAAAACTGTTTTTT.

The V gene is TRBV7-4, the J gene TRBJ2-3; 12 bases fit TRBD2. J lost 4 bases, V lost 5 bases, and 4 bases had no gene match. Germline V gene lookup returns CDR1 SGHVT and CDR2 SQSDAQ. The CDR3 loop spans 15 amino acids. This CDR3 is CASSLTSGRADTQYF. The CDR3 DNA reads TGTGCCAGCAGCCTGACTAGCGGGAGAGCAGATACGCAGTATTTT.

The chain combines TRBV19 with TRBJ2-1; 7 bases are a match to TRBD2. This CDR3 contains 15 residues. V was pared by 7 bases and J by 5 bases, with 11 bases of the junction left unmatched. Per germline, CDR1 LNHDA and CDR2 SQIVND (reference sequence). In nucleotides, the CDR3 is TGTGCCAGTAAGCGGGACTACTCAGTCAACAATGAGCAGTTCTTC. Protein sequence: CASKRDYSVNNEQFF.

This sequence joins TRBV25-1 and TRBJ2-3, with unresolved D. CDR1 MGHDK and CDR2 SYGVNS come from the germline V gene. This CDR3 has 12 residues. V was shortened by 2 bases and J by 3 bases, with 3 bases between the two germline ends. The CDR3 spells CASSENTDTQYF. For the CDR3, the DNA is TGTGCCAGCAGTGAAAATACAGATACGCAGTATTTT.

The chain combines TRBV6-8 with TRBJ1-5; D remains unclear. Germline V lookup: CDR1 MNHGY, CDR2 SAAAGT. Trimming stripped 2 bases from V and 4 bases from J, with 21 bases between. This CDR3 contains 18 residues. The CDR3 bases are TGTGCCAGCAGTTACACCCCGACTTGGCCCGAGAGTAATCAGCCCCAGCATTTT. Its translation: CASSYTPTWPESNQPQHF.

V usage is TRBV6-8 and J usage is TRBJ2-2, with a weak D call TRBD2 (6 bases). Trimming took off 7 bases at V and 6 bases at J, with 15 bases between the two ends. There are 14 residues in the CDR3. In germline, CDR1 is MNHGY, CDR2 SAAAGT. This CDR3 reads CASKLEGLSGELFF. CDR3 DNA sequence: TGTGCCAGCAAACTGGAGGGCCTCTCCGGGGAGCTGTTTTTT.

The chain recombines TRBV28 with TRBJ2-7; tentatively, D is TRBD2 (6 bases). The germline V gene has CDR1 MDHEN and CDR2 SYDVKM. The CDR3 extends over 16 amino acids. Deletions cut 6 bases from V and 3 bases from J, with 21 bases between. The CDR3 spells CASRNHRDFRNYEQYF. CDR3 DNA: TGTGCCAGCAGGAACCACCGGGACTTCCGTAACTACGAGCAGTACTTC. Full variable domain (missing parts from reference TRBV28 and TRBJ2-7): DVKVTQSSRYLVKRTGEKVFLECVQDMDHENMFWYRQDPGLGLRLIYFSYDVKMKEKGDIPEGYSVSREKKERFSLILESASTNQTSMYLCASRNHRDFRNYEQYFGPGTRLTVT.

V is TRBV18 and J is TRBJ1-6, with 7 bases lining up with TRBD1. Germline-derived CDR1 and CDR2 are KGHSH and LQKENI. Germline trimming cut 3 bases from V and 7 bases from J; bases unmatched to any gene: 15. This CDR3 contains 18 residues. The CDR3 loop is CASSPTGGTVGRNSPLHF. The CDR3 DNA sequence: TGTGCCAGCTCACCCACCGGAGGGACAGTTGGGCGGAATTCACCCCTCCACTTT.